This T cell receptor beta chain was documented in a study of T cells in Graves' hyperthyroidism and ophthalmopathy. This clonotype has ten or more counts. Using RNA transcripts as the source, TCR beta CDR3 regions were amplified. First-round RT-PCR with HTBI primers amplified the TCR CDR3 region. TCRdb itself ran the multiplex PCR reads through MiXCR, one entry per CDR3 protein. The sample holds around 260,000 distinct CDR3 sequences, less than 30% seen once. V was clipped by 2 bases and J by 3 bases; unmatched bases: 6. Looked up from germline, CDR1 is MDHEN and CDR2 is SYDVKM. The CDR3 runs 15 residues.

The sequencing input was blood. The rearrangement uses TRBV28 and TRBJ2-7, with 8 bases that match TRBD2. The clonotype was recovered from a man aged 35 to 55 with Graves' hyperthyroidism that later progressed to Graves' ophthalmopathy. The CDR3 reads CASSLVAGKYYEQYF. The CDR3 coding sequence is TGTGCCAGCAGTTTAGTAGCGGGGAAATACTACGAGCAGTACTTC.